The clone carrying this TCR beta chain was observed once. The authors sequenced TCR beta from blood CD8+ and CD4+ T cells. Each multiple sclerosis control was a treatment-naive patient with relapsing-remitting disease that was either stable or active. TEMRA cells were enriched by FACS, and CD4+ and CD8+ T cells were negatively isolated. The data derive from a study of CD8 T cells in Susac syndrome. With random hexamers, reverse transcription was performed on about 0.5 to 1 ug of RNA. Amplification of the TCR beta CDR3 was carried out by immunoSEQ multiplex PCR, which spanned a total of 54 Vbeta and 13 Jbeta segments. MiXCR was run by TCRdb on the immunoSEQ multiplex PCR reads, yielding one entry per CDR3 protein. The sample shows around 140,000 distinct CDR3 sequences, 90% to 95% of them seen only once. CDR3 size: 14 residues. J gave up 4 bases and V 4 bases, and 4 bases lay outside the gene matches. The germline CDR1 and CDR2 sequences are SGHRS and YFSETQ.

Sequenced sample: CD4+ T cells from PBMCs. The sequence derives from a human donor with multiple sclerosis. The chain has TRBV5-1 and TRBJ1-2, with 10 bases identical to TRBD1. CDR3 amino acids: CASSTGQGGYGYTF. The CDR3 region has the DNA TGCGCCAGCAGCACTGGACAGGGGGGCTATGGCTACACCTTC.